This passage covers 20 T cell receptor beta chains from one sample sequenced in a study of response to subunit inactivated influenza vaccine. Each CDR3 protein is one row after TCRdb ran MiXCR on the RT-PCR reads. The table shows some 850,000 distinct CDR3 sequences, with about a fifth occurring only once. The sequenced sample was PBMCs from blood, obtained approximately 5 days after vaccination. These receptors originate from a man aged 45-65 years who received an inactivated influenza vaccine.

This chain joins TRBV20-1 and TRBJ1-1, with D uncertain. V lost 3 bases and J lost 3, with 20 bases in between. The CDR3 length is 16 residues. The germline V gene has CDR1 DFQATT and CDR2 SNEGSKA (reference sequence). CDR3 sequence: CSARVLGLVGDTEAFF. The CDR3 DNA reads TGCAGTGCTAGGGTATTGGGTTTAGTTGGGGACACTGAAGCTTTCTTT.

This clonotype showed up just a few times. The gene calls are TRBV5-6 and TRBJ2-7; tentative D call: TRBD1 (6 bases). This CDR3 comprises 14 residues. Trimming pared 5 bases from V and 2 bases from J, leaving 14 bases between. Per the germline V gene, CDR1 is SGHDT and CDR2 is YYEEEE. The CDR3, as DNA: TGTGCCAGCAGTACCGGGACACCAACCTACGAGCAGTACTTC. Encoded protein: CASSTGTPTYEQYF.

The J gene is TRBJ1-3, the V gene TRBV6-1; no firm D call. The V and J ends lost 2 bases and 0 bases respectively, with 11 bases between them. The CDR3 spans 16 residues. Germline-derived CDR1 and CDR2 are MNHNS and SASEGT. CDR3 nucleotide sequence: TGTGCCAGCAGTGAACGATGGGGTTTCTCTGGAAACACCATATATTTT. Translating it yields CASSERWGFSGNTIYF.

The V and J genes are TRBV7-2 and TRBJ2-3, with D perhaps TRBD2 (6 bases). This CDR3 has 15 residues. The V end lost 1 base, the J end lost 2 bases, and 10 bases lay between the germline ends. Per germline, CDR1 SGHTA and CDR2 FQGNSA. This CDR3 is CASSLVREITDTQYF. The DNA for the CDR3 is TGTGCCAGCAGCTTAGTGCGGGAAATCACAGATACGCAGTATTTT. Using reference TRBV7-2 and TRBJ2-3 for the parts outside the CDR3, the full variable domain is GAGVSQSPSNKVTEKGKDVELRCDPISGHTALYWYRQSLGQGLEFLIYFQGNSAPDKSGLPSDRFSAERTGGSVSTLTIQRTQQEDSAVYLCASSLVREITDTQYFGPGTRLTVL.

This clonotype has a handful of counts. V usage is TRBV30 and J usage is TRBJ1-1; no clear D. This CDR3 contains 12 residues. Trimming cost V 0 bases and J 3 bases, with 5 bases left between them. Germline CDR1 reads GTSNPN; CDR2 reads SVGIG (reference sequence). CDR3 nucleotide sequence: TGTGCCTGGAGTGTACAGTACACTGAAGCTTTCTTT. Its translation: CAWSVQYTEAFF.

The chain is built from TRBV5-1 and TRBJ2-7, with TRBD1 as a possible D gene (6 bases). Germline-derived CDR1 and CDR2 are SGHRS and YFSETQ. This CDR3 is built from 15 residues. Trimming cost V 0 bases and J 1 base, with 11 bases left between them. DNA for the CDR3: TGCGCCAGCAGCTTGGCCAGCAGGGGTTCCTACGAGCAGTACTTC. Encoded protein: CASSLASRGSYEQYF.

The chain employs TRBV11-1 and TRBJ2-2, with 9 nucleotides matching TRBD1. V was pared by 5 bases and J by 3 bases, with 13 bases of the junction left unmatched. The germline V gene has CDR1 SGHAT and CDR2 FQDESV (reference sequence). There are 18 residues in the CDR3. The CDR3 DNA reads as TGTGCCAGCAGCGAAGGGTCGGGGACAGGGAAGTACACCGGGGAGCTGTTTTTT. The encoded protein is CASSEGSGTGKYTGELFF.

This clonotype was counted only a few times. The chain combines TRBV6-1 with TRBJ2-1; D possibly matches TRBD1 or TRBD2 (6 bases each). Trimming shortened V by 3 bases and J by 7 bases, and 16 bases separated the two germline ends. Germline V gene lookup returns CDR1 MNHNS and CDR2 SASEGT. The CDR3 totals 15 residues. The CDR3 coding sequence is TGTGCCAGCAGTGATTGGGGGGCTTCGGGTAATGAGCAGTTCTTC. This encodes CASSDWGASGNEQFF.

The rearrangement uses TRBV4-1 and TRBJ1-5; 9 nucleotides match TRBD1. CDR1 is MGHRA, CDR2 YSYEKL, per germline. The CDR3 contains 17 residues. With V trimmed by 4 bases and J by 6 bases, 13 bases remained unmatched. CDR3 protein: CASSRQPGQGGSQPQHF. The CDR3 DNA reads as TGCGCCAGCAGCCGGCAGCCGGGACAGGGAGGGTCTCAGCCCCAGCATTTT.

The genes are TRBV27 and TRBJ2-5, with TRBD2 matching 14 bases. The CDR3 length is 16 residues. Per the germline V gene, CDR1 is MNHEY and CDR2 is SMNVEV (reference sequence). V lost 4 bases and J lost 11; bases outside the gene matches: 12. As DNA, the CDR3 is TGTGCCAGCAGTTACCGACTAGCGGGGGGGCTCCGGCCTCAGTACTTC. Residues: CASSYRLAGGLRPQYF.

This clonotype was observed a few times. The CDR3 sequence: CASSLTLTLADEQFF. In nucleotides, the CDR3 is TGTGCCAGCAGCTTAACTCTAACGTTGGCAGATGAGCAGTTCTTC. V is TRBV7-3 and J is TRBJ2-1, with D unresolved. Germline assignment: CDR1 SGHTA and CDR2 FQGTGA. The CDR3 sequence is 15 residues long. V was shortened by 0 bases and J by 8 bases, with 14 bases between the two germline ends.

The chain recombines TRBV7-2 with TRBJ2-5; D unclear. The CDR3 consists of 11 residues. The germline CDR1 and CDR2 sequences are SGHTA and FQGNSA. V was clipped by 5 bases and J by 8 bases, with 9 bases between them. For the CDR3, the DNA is TGTGCCAGCAGCCTATTCCCCACCCAGTACTTC. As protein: CASSLFPTQYF.

The CDR3 is CASSQDLGSGRLYNEQFF. Written as DNA, the CDR3 is TGCGCCAGCAGCCAAGATCTAGGATCGGGGAGGCTATACAATGAGCAGTTCTTC. The chain has TRBV4-3 and TRBJ2-1; perhaps TRBD2 as D (6 bases). The V end was cut by 0 bases, the J end by 4 bases, with 19 bases between. Germline V CDR1 and CDR2: LGHNA, YSLEER. This CDR3 spans 18 amino acids.

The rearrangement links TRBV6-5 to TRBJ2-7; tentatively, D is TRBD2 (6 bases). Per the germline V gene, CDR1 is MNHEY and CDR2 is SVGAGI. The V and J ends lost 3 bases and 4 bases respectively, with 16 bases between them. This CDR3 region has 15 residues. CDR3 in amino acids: CASSYDAGIVYEQYF. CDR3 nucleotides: TGTGCCAGCAGTTATGACGCGGGAATCGTTTACGAGCAGTACTTC.

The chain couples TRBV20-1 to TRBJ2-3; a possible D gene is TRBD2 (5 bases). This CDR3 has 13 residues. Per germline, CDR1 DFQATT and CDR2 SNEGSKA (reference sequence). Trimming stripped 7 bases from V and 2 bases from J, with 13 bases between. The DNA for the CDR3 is TGCAGTGTAACGCTCGGGGACACAGATACGCAGTATTTT. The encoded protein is CSVTLGDTDTQYF.

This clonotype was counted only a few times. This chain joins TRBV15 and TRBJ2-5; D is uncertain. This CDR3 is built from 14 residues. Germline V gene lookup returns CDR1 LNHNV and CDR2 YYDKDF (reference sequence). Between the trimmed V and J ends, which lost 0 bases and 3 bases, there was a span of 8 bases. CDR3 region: CATSRDAQEETQYF. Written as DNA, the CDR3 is TGTGCCACCAGCAGAGATGCCCAGGAAGAGACCCAGTACTTC.

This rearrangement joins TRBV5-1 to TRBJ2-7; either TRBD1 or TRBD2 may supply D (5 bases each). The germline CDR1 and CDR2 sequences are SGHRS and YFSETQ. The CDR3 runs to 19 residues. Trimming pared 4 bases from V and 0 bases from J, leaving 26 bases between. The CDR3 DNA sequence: TGCGCCAGCAGCCCCGGCCACACGGGGACCCGAGGTGACTCCTACGAGCAGTACTTC. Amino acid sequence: CASSPGHTGTRGDSYEQYF.

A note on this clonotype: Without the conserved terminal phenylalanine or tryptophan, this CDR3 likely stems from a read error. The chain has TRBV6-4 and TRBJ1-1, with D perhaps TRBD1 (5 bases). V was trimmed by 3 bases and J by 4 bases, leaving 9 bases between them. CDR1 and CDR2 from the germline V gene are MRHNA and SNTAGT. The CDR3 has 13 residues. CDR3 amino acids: CASSEQGSTEAFY. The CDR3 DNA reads TGTGCCAGCAGTGAGCAGGGTAGCACTGAAGCTTTCTAT.

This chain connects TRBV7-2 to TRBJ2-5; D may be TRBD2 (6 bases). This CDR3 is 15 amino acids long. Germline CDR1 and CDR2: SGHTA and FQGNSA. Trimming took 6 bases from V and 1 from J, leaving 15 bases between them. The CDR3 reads CASSPGNSGQETQYF. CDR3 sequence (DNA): TGTGCCAGCAGTCCGGGGAATAGCGGCCAAGAGACCCAGTACTTC.

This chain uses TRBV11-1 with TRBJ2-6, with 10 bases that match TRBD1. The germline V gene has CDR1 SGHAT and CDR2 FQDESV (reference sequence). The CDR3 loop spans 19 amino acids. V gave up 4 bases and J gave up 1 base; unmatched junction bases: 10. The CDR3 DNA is TGTGCCAGCAGCTATCGACAGGGGGCGATGGAGTCTGGGGCCAACGTCCTGACTTTC. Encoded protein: CASSYRQGAMESGANVLTF.